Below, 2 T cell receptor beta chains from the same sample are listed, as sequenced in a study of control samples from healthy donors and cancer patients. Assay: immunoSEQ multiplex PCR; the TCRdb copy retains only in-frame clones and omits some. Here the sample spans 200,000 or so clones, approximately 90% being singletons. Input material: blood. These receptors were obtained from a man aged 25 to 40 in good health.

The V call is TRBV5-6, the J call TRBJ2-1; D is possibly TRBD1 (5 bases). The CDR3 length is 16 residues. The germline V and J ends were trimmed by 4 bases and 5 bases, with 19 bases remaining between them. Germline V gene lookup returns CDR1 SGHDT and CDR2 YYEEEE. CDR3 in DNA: TGTGCCAGCAGCGGTGGGTGGGGCCCGGGTGACAATGAGCAGTTCTTC. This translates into CASSGGWGPGDNEQFF.

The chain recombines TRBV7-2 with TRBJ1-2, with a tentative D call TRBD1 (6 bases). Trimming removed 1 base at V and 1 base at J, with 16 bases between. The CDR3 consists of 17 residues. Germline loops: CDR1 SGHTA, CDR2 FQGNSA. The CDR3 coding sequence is TGTGCCAGCAGCTTAGACAGGGACTACTCCCTTAACTATGGCTACACCTTC. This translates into CASSLDRDYSLNYGYTF.